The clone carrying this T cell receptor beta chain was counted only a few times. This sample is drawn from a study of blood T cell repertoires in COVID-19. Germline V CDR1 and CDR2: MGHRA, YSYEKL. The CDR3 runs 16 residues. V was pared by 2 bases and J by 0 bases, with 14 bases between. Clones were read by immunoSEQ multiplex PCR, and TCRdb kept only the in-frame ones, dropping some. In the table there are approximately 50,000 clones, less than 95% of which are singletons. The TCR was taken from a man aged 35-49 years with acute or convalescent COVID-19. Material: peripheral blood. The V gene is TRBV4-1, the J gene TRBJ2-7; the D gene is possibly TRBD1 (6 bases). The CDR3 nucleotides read TGCGCCAGCAGCCAAACCCGGACAGTGGCCTCCTACGAGCAGTACTTC. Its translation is CASSQTRTVASYEQYF.